Included here is one TCR beta chain sequence, with context. Per the original data handling: Estimation of nucleated cell counts was performed using reference gene primer amplification. Data came from immunoSEQ multiplex PCR; TCRdb stores just in-frame clones and leaves some out. Clonal size and the V and J genes are those of that table, whereas D and trimming came from the DNA. The table shows around 130,000 clones, with around four fifths occurring only once. These data originate in a study of blood T cell repertoires in COVID-19. For the study at large: T cells, B-cell-depleted T cells, or PBMCs supplied cDNA or gDNA.

The ends were cut back, 1 base at V and 5 bases at J, with 8 bases in the middle. The CDR3 consists of 13 residues. The V gene's germline CDR1 is SGHVS and CDR2 FNYEAQ. Enrollees, roughly 18 to 95 years old, lived in approximately 25 US areas. The chain employs TRBV7-6 and TRBJ2-5; D ambiguous. The sequencing sample was made of PBMCs or T cells enriched from blood (not recorded which). The receptor was derived from a woman aged 50 to 60 with acute COVID-19. DNA of the CDR3: TGTGCCAGCAGCTTAGGGCCCCTGGAGACCCAGTACTTC. This sequence encodes CASSLGPLETQYF.